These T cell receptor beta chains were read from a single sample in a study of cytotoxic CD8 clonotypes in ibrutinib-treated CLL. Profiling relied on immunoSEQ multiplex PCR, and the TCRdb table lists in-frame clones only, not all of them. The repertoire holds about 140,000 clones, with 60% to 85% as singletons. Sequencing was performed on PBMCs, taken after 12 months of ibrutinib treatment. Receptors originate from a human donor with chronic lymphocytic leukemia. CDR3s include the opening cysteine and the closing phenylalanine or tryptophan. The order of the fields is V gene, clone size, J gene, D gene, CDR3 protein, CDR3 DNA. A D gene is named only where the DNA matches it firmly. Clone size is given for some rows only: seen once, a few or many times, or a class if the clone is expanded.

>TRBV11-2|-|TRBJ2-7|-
CASSLAGPEQYF
TGTGCCAGCAGCTTAGCGGGTCCCGAGCAGTACTTC
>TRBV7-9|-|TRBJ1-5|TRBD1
CASSSTGALAYQHF
TGTGCCAGCAGCTCTACAGGGGCCCTGGCTTACCAGCATTTT
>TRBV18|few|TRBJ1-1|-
CASSPDGLPGAFF
TGTGCCAGCTCACCTGACGGACTTCCGGGGGCTTTCTTT
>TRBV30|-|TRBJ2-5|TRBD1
CASSPTGPPHF
TGTGCCTCGAGTCCGACAGGGCCGCCCCACTTC
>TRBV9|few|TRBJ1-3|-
CASRQASGNTIYF
TGTGCCAGCAGACAAGCCTCTGGAAACACCATATATTTT
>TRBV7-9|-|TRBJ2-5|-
CASSLASGSGTQYF
TGTGCCAGCAGCTTAGCCTCGGGTTCAGGGACCCAGTACTTC
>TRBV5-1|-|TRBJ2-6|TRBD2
CASSLELAGSSGANVLTF
TGCGCCAGCAGCTTGGAGCTAGCGGGCAGCTCTGGGGCCAACGTCCTGACTTTC
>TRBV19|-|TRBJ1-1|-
CASSEQGNTEAFF
TGTGCCAGTAGTGAACAGGGTAACACTGAAGCTTTCTTT
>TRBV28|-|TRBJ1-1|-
CASSANRDRAFF
TGTGCCAGCAGTGCCAACAGGGATCGGGCTTTCTTT
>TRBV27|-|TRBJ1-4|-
CASSGPGAREKLFF
TGTGCCAGCAGTGGCCCGGGGGCACGTGAAAAACTGTTTTTT
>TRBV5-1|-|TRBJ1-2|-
CASSSQGMGGADYGYTF
TGCGCCAGCAGCTCCCAGGGGATGGGGGGCGCTGACTATGGCTACACCTTC
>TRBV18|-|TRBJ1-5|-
CASSMGQVFNQPQHF
TGTGCCAGCTCAATGGGGCAGGTGTTCAATCAGCCCCAGCATTTT
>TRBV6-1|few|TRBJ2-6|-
CASSEVSTGANVLTF
TGTGCCAGCAGTGAAGTGTCGACTGGGGCCAACGTCCTGACTTTC
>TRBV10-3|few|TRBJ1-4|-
CAISGTGLGEKLFF
TGTGCCATCAGCGGAACAGGGTTAGGTGAAAAACTGTTTTTT
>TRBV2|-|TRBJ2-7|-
CASDTEISYEQYF
TGTGCCAGCGATACAGAGATCTCCTACGAGCAGTACTTC
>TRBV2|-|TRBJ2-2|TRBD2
CASYTSGSTGELFF
TGTGCCAGCTACACAAGCGGGAGTACCGGGGAGCTGTTTTTT
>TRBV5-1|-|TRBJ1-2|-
CASSLLPGAYGYTF
TGCGCCAGCAGCTTGCTTCCCGGGGCTTATGGCTACACCTTC
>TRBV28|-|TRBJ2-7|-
CASSAQKYEQYF
TGTGCCAGCAGTGCACAGAAATACGAGCAGTACTTC